The 21 T cell receptor beta chains in this list originate from one sample, sequenced in a study of T cell responses to AZD1222 COVID-19 vaccine. TCRdb's table, derived via immunoSEQ multiplex PCR, lists solely in-frame clones and lacks some. The sample shows tens of thousands of clones, 70% to 90% of them seen only once. The material sequenced was peripheral blood, taken on day 0 of AZD1222 vaccination. Source of these receptors: an adult in good health.

The rearrangement links TRBV6-1 to TRBJ2-7, with 8 bases aligning to TRBD2. Trimming removed 3 bases from V and 4 bases from J; junction bases left unmatched: 14. This CDR3 contains 17 residues. CDR1 is MNHNS and CDR2 is SASEGT in the germline V gene. The chain's CDR3 is CASSDPLDAGGTYEQYF. CDR3 in DNA: TGTGCCAGCAGTGACCCCCTTGACGCGGGAGGAACGTACGAGCAGTACTTC.

This chain links TRBV5-8 with TRBJ2-7, with TRBD1 matching 7 bases. Germline assignment: CDR1 SGHTS and CDR2 YDEGEE. The length of the CDR3 is 16 residues. Trimming cost V 6 bases and J 2 bases; bases outside gene matches: 14. CDR3 nucleotide sequence: TGTGCCAGCACGCAAGGTCACAGGGGAGTGCCCTACGAGCAGTACTTC. Its protein is CASTQGHRGVPYEQYF.

This chain links TRBV7-9 with TRBJ2-5, with TRBD2 matching 7 bases. This CDR3 is 15 amino acids long. Trimming removed 5 bases from V and 4 bases from J; junction bases left unmatched: 10. Per the germline V gene, CDR1 is SEHNR and CDR2 is FQNEAQ (reference sequence). In DNA form, the CDR3 reads TGTGCCAGCAGCCCGAGCTTGGGAGGGCCAGAGACCCAGTACTTC. Its protein product is CASSPSLGGPETQYF.

The CDR3 protein is CATSGNRNTEAFF. The CDR3 nucleotides are TGTGCCACCAGTGGGAACAGGAACACTGAAGCTTTCTTT. This chain joins TRBV24-1 and TRBJ1-1; the D is unclear. The CDR3 has 13 residues. V lost 5 bases, J lost 1 base, and 7 bases lay in between. Per the germline V gene, CDR1 is KGHDR and CDR2 is SFDVKD.

This chain uses TRBV30 with TRBJ1-2; 12 bases match TRBD1. Germline V gene data show CDR1 as GTSNPN and CDR2 as SVGIG (reference sequence). The CDR3 is made up of 14 amino acids. The junction had 7 bases not matched to a gene; V was cut back by 3 bases and J by 8 bases. The CDR3, as DNA: TGTGCCTGGAGCCCGGGACAGGGGGCGGGGGGCTACACCTTC. This gives the protein CAWSPGQGAGGYTF.

The V call is TRBV28, the J call TRBJ2-1; D remains unclear. Per germline, CDR1 MDHEN and CDR2 SYDVKM. This CDR3 has 16 amino acids. V gave up 5 bases and J gave up 3 bases, with 17 bases separating them. The CDR3 nucleotides are TGTGCCAGCAGTACATACTTGGGCGTGGACTACAATGAGCAGTTCTTC. This encodes CASSTYLGVDYNEQFF.

The chain links TRBV3-1 (or the pseudogene TRBV3-2) to TRBJ2-1, with 8 nucleotides matching TRBD2. V lost 0 bases and J lost 6; bases outside the gene matches: 4. The CDR3 runs to 15 residues. The germline V gene encodes CDR1 LGHDT and CDR2 YNNKEL (reference sequence). CDR3 loop: CASSQEAGLANEQFF. CDR3 coding DNA: TGTGCCAGCAGCCAAGAAGCTGGACTAGCCAATGAGCAGTTCTTC.

This chain connects TRBV28 to TRBJ2-1; TRBD2 aligns across 8 bases. The CDR3 consists of 15 residues. After removal of 5 bases from V and 10 bases from J, the junction contained 13 bases not matched to a gene. Germline CDR1 MDHEN, CDR2 SYDVKM. The chain's CDR3 is CASSPGLAPLEEQFF. Written as DNA, the CDR3 is TGTGCCAGCAGTCCCGGACTAGCTCCCCTGGAGGAGCAGTTCTTC.

This chain links TRBV9 with TRBJ2-1; tentatively, D is TRBD2 (6 bases). Trimming shortened V by 4 bases and J by 9 bases, and 23 bases separated the two germline ends. The germline gives CDR1 SGDLS, CDR2 YYNGEE. The CDR3 has 16 amino acids. In DNA form, the CDR3 reads TGTGCCAGCAGCCCAATCTCTTCTTCGGGAGCGTCTGAGCAGTTCTTC. It specifies CASSPISSSGASEQFF.

The rearrangement uses TRBV7-9 and TRBJ2-3; D is perhaps TRBD1 (6 bases). Trimming removed 1 base from V and 3 bases from J, with 11 bases in between. The germline gives CDR1 SEHNR, CDR2 FQNEAQ (reference sequence). CDR3 length equals 15 residues. The CDR3 loop is CASSLVQGRTDTQYF. The CDR3 coding sequence is TGTGCCAGCAGCTTAGTACAGGGTAGGACAGATACGCAGTATTTT.

The V gene is TRBV6-6, the J gene TRBJ2-5; D is unresolved. The CDR3 has 15 amino acids. Per germline, CDR1 MNHNY and CDR2 SVGAGI (reference sequence). With 7 bases removed from V and 0 bases from J, the gap between germline ends came to 15 bases. The CDR3 DNA reads as TGTGCCAGCAATCCTCTTAGGGCGTACCAAGAGACCCAGTACTTC. Its translation is CASNPLRAYQETQYF.

The J gene is TRBJ2-2, the V gene TRBV5-4, with 12 positions matching TRBD2. Germline assignment: CDR1 SGHNT and CDR2 YYREEE (reference sequence). This CDR3 is built from 17 residues. The trim removed 3 bases at V and 0 bases at J, leaving 3 bases unmatched. In nucleotides, the CDR3 is TGTGCCAGCAGCTCGGGACTAGCGGGTGCGAACACCGGGGAGCTGTTTTTT. It translates to CASSSGLAGANTGELFF.

This clone rates as medium-sized. This chain joins TRBV7-2 and TRBJ2-1; possible D gene TRBD1, 5 bases. Germline V gene data show CDR1 as SGHTA and CDR2 as FQGNSA. The CDR3 covers 14 residues. V gave up 3 bases and J gave up 2 bases, with 8 bases separating them. This CDR3 reads CASSFQDTYNEQFF. DNA of the CDR3: TGTGCCAGCAGCTTCCAGGACACCTACAATGAGCAGTTCTTC.

This clone is classed as medium-sized. The chain couples TRBV4-3 to TRBJ2-3; D remains ambiguous. V was shortened by 2 bases and J by 3 bases, with 15 bases between the two germline ends. The CDR3 consists of 16 residues. Per the germline V gene, CDR1 is LGHNA and CDR2 is YSLEER. CDR3 bases: TGCGCCAGCAGCCAACAACCCCACTCGAAAACAGATACGCAGTATTTT. Translating it yields CASSQQPHSKTDTQYF.

This chain uses TRBV21-1 with TRBJ1-1; the table's D call of TRBD1 was not tested on the DNA. TRBV21-1 corresponds to a pseudogene. The CDR3 sequence is 14 residues long. The CDR3 sequence: CASSKPDRVHEAFF. CDR3 DNA: TGTGCCAGCAGCAAACCGGACAGGGTCCATGAAGCTTTCTTT.

This clone is a singleton in its sample. The chain has TRBV5-5 and TRBJ1-5; maybe TRBD1 (5 bases). Germline-derived CDR1 and CDR2 are SGHKS and YYEKEE (reference sequence). The CDR3 sequence is 16 residues long. Trimming cost V 2 bases and J 7 bases, with 19 bases left between them. The CDR3 sequence: CASSFYWEPGRQPQHF. CDR3 nucleotide sequence: TGTGCCAGCAGCTTCTATTGGGAACCGGGACGACAGCCCCAGCATTTT.

The CDR3 DNA reads TGTGCCAGCAGGTTTGCGGGACAAAACTATGGCTACACCTTC. Its translation is CASRFAGQNYGYTF. This chain joins TRBV5-4 and TRBJ1-2, with D possibly being TRBD1 (6 bases). The germline CDR1 and CDR2 sequences are SGHNT and YYREEE (reference sequence). Trimming cost V 5 bases and J 2 bases, with 13 bases left between them. The CDR3 has 14 residues. The full variable domain, rest sourced from reference TRBV5-4 and TRBJ1-2, is ETGVTQSPTHLIKTRGQQVTLRCSSQSGHNTVSWYQQALGQGPQFIFQYYREEENGRGNFPPRFSGLQFPNYSSELNVNALELDDSALYLCASRFAGQNYGYTFGSGTRLTVV.

This chain links TRBV28 with TRBJ2-1, with 14 bases fitting TRBD2. With 1 base clipped from V and 7 bases from J, the junction kept 3 bases outside the gene matches. There are 16 residues in the CDR3. Germline values: CDR1 MDHEN, CDR2 SYDVKM. The CDR3 is CASSLSGTSGSNEQFF. CDR3 DNA: TGTGCCAGCAGTTTATCCGGGACTAGCGGGAGTAATGAGCAGTTCTTC.

By sample fraction, this clone is medium-sized (0.01 to 0.1%). This chain connects TRBV4-3 to TRBJ1-6, with 11 positions matching TRBD1. The ends lost 0 bases at V and 9 bases at J; junction bases unmatched: 4. There are 16 residues in the CDR3. Germline-derived CDR1 and CDR2 are LGHNA and YSLEER. CDR3 DNA sequence: TGCGCCAGCAGCCAAGATTCCGGGACAGGGGGTTCACCCCTCCACTTT. Protein: CASSQDSGTGGSPLHF.

In its sample, this clone was seen once. The chain joins TRBV7-9 to TRBJ1-6; D might be TRBD1 (6 bases). CDR1 SEHNR and CDR2 FQNEAQ come from the germline V gene (reference sequence). There are 15 residues in the CDR3. The V and J ends lost 2 bases and 9 bases respectively, with 14 bases between them. As DNA, the CDR3 is TGTGCCAGCAGCTTAAGGGCAGGGGTCGGTTCACCCCTCCACTTT. It specifies CASSLRAGVGSPLHF.

V and J are TRBV25-1 and TRBJ1-1; possibly TRBD1 for D (5 bases). V was cut by 3 bases and J by 0 bases, with 17 bases left in between. The germline V gene has CDR1 MGHDK and CDR2 SYGVNS. This CDR3 region has 17 residues. The CDR3 region is CASSDQPREGMNTEAFF. The CDR3, as DNA: TGTGCCAGCAGTGACCAACCGAGGGAGGGGATGAACACTGAAGCTTTCTTT. Based on the CDR3 plus reference TRBV25-1 and TRBJ1-1, the full variable domain is EADIYQTPRYLVIGTGKKITLECSQTMGHDKMYWYQQDPGMELHLIHYSYGVNSTEKGDLSSESTVSRIRTEHFPLTLESARPSHTSQYLCASSDQPREGMNTEAFFGQGTRLTVV.